A single sample gave rise to the 10 T cell receptor beta chains below, sequenced in a study of identical twins. TCRdb fed the 5' RACE reads into MiXCR, producing one record per CDR3 protein. The repertoire holds hundreds of thousands of distinct CDR3 sequences, with around a sixth as singletons. These data were likewise used in another study, on T cells expressing NK-cell markers.

Sequenced material: PBMCs. Source of these receptors: a woman between 18 and 30 years old in good health.

This clonotype was counted a few times. The gene calls are TRBV7-3 and TRBJ2-1; 11 bases align to TRBD2. The CDR3 extends over 17 amino acids. The trim removed 5 bases at V and 9 bases at J, leaving 15 bases unmatched. CDR1 is SGHTA and CDR2 is FQGTGA in the germline V gene. DNA for the CDR3: TGTGCCAGCAGCCCAACTAGCGGGGGCTACAGTTGGGGTGAGCAGTTCTTC. It encodes CASSPTSGGYSWGEQFF.

The chain is built from TRBV5-1 and TRBJ2-7, with D possibly being TRBD1 (6 bases). Germline V lookup: CDR1 SGHRS, CDR2 YFSETQ. Between the trimmed V and J ends, which lost 0 bases and 3 bases, there was a span of 13 bases. CDR3 length equals 15 residues. Here the CDR3 DNA reads TGCGCCAGCAGCTTGGCAGGGGTGATAGGCTACGAGCAGTACTTC. This encodes CASSLAGVIGYEQYF.

This chain uses TRBV5-1 with TRBJ1-5; perhaps TRBD1 as D (5 bases). The CDR3 has 15 amino acids. Germline CDR1 is SGHRS and CDR2 is YFSETQ. V was clipped by 0 bases and J by 5 bases, with 12 bases between them. The CDR3 nucleotides read TGCGCCAGCAGCTTGGGCTTTGGGGGACATCAGCCCCAGCATTTT. Amino acid sequence: CASSLGFGGHQPQHF.

This clonotype has only one observation. The V call is TRBV7-9, the J call TRBJ2-1, with 8 bases aligning to TRBD2. V lost 3 bases, J lost 4 bases, and 11 bases stayed unmatched. CDR1 SEHNR and CDR2 FQNEAQ come from the germline V gene (reference sequence). The CDR3 contains 17 residues. Written as DNA, the CDR3 is TGTGCCAGCAGCTTGGGTATAGCGGGACGACTATACAATGAGCAGTTCTTC. This codes for CASSLGIAGRLYNEQFF.

This clonotype was counted only a few times. J is TRBJ1-5 and V is TRBV10-3; D remains unclear. The CDR3 runs 12 residues. The ends were cut back, 5 bases at V and 2 bases at J, with 4 bases in the middle. Looked up from germline, CDR1 is ENHRY and CDR2 is SYGVKD. The CDR3 is CAISSGNQPQHF. The CDR3 DNA follows: TGTGCCATCAGTTCAGGCAATCAGCCCCAGCATTTT.

In this sample, this clonotype turned up a few times. The chain uses TRBV29-1 and TRBJ1-1; a weak D match, TRBD1 (6 bases). Looked up from germline, CDR1 is SQVTM and CDR2 is ANQGSEA. Trimming removed 4 bases from V and 0 bases from J, with 9 bases in between. This CDR3 is built from 13 residues. The CDR3 DNA follows: TGCAGCGTTGTACGGGGGCTGAACACTGAAGCTTTCTTT. Amino acids: CSVVRGLNTEAFF.

A note on this clonotype: The junction shows a germline mismatch at one end, possibly a read error. The rearrangement joins TRBV5-1 to TRBJ1-1; maybe TRBD1 (5 bases). CDR3 size: 15 residues. CDR1 is SGHRS, CDR2 YFSETQ, per germline. Written as DNA, the CDR3 is TGCGCCAGCAGCCTGGGTCGGGGGTTGAACACTGAAGTTTTCTTT. Its translation is CASSLGRGLNTEVFF.

CDR3 residues: CASSPRQGGTETQYF. The DNA of the CDR3 is TGTGCCAGCAGCCCTCGACAGGGTGGGACGGAGACCCAGTACTTC. This chain uses TRBV7-2 with TRBJ2-5; 7 bases agree with TRBD1. The CDR3 sequence is 15 residues long. V dropped 5 bases and J dropped 5; count of bases not matched to a gene: 11. Germline loops: CDR1 SGHTA, CDR2 FQGNSA.

This clonotype occurred a few times. The genes are TRBV12-3 or TRBV12-4 and TRBJ2-3; perhaps D is TRBD1 or TRBD2 (6 bases each). The ends were cut back, 7 bases at V and 2 bases at J, with 10 bases in the middle. This CDR3 comprises 13 residues. CDR3 DNA: TGTGCCAGCAACAGGGACTTCACAGATACGCAGTATTTT. Translation: CASNRDFTDTQYF.

The chain joins TRBV7-2 to TRBJ1-6; TRBD1 matches at 8 bases. CDR3 length: 14 residues. Germline lookup yields CDR1 SGHTA and CDR2 FQGNSA. The J segment lost 9 bases and the V segment lost 7 bases, leaving 8 bases of the junction unmatched. The CDR3, as DNA: TGTGCCAGCACCAGGGACAGGAAGGGTTCACCCCTCCACTTT. This codes for CASTRDRKGSPLHF.